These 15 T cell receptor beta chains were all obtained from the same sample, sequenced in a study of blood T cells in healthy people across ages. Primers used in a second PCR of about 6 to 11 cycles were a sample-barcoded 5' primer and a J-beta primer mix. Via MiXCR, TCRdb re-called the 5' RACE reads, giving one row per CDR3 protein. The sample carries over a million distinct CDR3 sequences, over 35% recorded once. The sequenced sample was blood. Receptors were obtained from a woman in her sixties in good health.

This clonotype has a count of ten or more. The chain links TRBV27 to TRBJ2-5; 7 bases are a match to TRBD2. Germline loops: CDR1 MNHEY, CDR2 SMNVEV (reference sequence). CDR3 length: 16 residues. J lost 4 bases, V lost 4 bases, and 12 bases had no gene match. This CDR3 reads CASSSPMAGAGETQYF. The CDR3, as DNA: TGTGCCAGCAGTTCCCCCATGGCGGGAGCTGGAGAGACCCAGTACTTC.

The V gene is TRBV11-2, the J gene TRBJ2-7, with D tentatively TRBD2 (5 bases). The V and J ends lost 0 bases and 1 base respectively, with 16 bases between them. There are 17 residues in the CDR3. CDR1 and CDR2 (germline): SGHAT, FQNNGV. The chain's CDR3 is CASSLDLSNEGSYEQYF. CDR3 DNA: TGTGCCAGCAGCTTAGACCTGTCAAACGAGGGATCCTACGAGCAGTACTTC.

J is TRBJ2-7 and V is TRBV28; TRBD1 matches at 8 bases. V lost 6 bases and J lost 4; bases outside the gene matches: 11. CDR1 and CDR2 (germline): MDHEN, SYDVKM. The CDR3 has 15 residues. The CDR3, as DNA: TGTGCCAGCAGCCCCCAGGACAGGGCTTGGTACGAGCAGTACTTC. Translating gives CASSPQDRAWYEQYF.

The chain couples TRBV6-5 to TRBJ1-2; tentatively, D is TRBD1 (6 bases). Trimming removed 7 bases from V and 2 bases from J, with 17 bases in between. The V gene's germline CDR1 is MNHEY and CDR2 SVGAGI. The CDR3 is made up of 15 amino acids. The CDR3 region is CASNGRGASNYGYTF. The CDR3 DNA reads TGTGCCAGCAACGGCAGGGGAGCATCCAACTATGGCTACACCTTC.

The CDR3 loop is CSARAGGRGGELFF. CDR3 nucleotide sequence: TGCAGTGCTAGAGCCGGGGGCCGAGGCGGGGAGCTGTTTTTT. The chain employs TRBV20-1 and TRBJ2-2; TRBD1 or TRBD2 may be the D gene (6 bases each). This CDR3 is 14 amino acids long. The V and J ends lost 1 base and 7 bases respectively, with 13 bases between them. CDR1 is DFQATT and CDR2 is SNEGSKA in the germline V gene (reference sequence).

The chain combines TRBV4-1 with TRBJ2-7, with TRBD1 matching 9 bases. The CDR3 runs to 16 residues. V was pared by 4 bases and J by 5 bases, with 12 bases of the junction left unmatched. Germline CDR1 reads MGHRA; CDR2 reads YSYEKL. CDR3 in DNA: TGCGCCAGCAGCCGGGATGGACAGGGGCTGAAGGACGAGCAGTACTTC. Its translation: CASSRDGQGLKDEQYF.

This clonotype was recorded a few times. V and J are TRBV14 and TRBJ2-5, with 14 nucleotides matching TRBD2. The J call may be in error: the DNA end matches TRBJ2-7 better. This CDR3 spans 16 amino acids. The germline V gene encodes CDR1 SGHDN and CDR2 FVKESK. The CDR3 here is CASSQWGLAGAYEQYF. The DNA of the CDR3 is TGTGCCAGCAGCCAATGGGGACTAGCGGGAGCATACGAGCAGTACTTC.

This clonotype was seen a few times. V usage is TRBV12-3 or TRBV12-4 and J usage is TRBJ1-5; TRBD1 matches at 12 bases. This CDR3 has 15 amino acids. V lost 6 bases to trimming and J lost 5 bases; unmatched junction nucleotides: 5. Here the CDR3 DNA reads TGTGCCAGCAGAACCGGGACAGGGGGCTATCAGCCCCAGCATTTT. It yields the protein CASRTGTGGYQPQHF.

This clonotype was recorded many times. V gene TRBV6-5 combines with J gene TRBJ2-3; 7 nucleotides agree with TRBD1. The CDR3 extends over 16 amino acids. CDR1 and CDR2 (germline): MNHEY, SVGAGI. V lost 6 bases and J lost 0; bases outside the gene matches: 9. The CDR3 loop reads CASSTVDRPSTDTQYF. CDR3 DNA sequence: TGTGCCAGCAGCACCGTGGACAGGCCCAGCACAGATACGCAGTATTTT.

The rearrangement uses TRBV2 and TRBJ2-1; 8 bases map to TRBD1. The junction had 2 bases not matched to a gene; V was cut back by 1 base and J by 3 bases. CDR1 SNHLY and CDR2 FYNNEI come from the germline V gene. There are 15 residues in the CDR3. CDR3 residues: CASSEGGQVYNEQFF. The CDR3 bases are TGTGCCAGCAGTGAAGGGGGACAGGTCTACAATGAGCAGTTCTTC. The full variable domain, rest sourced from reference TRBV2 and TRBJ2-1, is EPEVTQTPSHQVTQMGQEVILRCVPISNHLYFYWYRQILGQKVEFLVSFYNNEISEKSEIFDDQFSVERPDGSNFTLKIRSTKLEDSAMYFCASSEGGQVYNEQFFGPGTRLTVL.

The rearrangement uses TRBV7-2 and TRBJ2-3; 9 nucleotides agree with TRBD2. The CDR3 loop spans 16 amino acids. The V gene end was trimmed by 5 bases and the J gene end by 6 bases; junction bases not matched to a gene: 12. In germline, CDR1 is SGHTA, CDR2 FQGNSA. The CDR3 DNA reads TGTGCCAGCAGCCCCCGGTCGGCGGGGGGGAGGGATACGCAGTATTTT. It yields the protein CASSPRSAGGRDTQYF.

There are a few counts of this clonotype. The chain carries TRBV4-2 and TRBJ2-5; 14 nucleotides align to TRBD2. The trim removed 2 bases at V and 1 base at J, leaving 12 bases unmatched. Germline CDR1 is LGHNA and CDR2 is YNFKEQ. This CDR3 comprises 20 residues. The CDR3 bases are TGTGCCAGCAGCCAAAAGGGGACTAGCGGGAGCCGAATACTCCAAGAGACCCAGTACTTC. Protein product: CASSQKGTSGSRILQETQYF.

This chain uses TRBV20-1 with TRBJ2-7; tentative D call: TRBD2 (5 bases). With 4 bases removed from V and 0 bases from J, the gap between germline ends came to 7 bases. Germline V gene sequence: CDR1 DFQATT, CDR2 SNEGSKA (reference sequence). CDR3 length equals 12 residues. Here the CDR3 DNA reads TGCAGTGCTAAACTAGACTCCTACGAGCAGTACTTC. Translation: CSAKLDSYEQYF.

The CDR3 DNA is TGTGCCAGCAGTCCAACACGGGTATCCTACGAGCAGTTCTTC. The encoded protein is CASSPTRVSYEQFF. This sequence joins TRBV12-3 or TRBV12-4 and TRBJ2-1, with no clear D. The CDR3 consists of 14 residues. The V end was cut by 5 bases, the J end by 10 bases, with 18 bases between.

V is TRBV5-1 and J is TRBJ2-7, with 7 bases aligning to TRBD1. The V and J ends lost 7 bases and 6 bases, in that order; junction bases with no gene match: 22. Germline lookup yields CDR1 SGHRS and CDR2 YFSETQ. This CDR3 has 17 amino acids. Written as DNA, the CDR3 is TGCGCCAGCCGATTGTCTCAGGACAGGCCACTAAAGAGCGAGCAGTACTTC. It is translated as CASRLSQDRPLKSEQYF.